This T cell receptor beta chain was retrieved from a study of T cell changes during pregnancy in multiple sclerosis. Generated by immunoSEQ multiplex PCR, the TCRdb table keeps only in-frame clones and is missing some. Among roughly 44,000 clones listed, around 90% were seen once. V was pared by 0 bases and J by 7 bases, with 10 bases between. The CDR3 has 14 amino acids. CDR1 is LGHNA and CDR2 is YSLEER in the germline V gene. This sequence joins TRBV4-3 and TRBJ1-5; D ambiguous. The material was CD8+ T cells from peripheral blood mononuclear cells, obtained after pregnancy. This TCR derives from a female donor in good health, enrolled as a control in a pregnancy study. This CDR3 reads CASSQDRSSQPQHF. The CDR3 coding sequence is TGCGCCAGCAGCCAAGACAGGTCTTCGCAGCCCCAGCATTTT.